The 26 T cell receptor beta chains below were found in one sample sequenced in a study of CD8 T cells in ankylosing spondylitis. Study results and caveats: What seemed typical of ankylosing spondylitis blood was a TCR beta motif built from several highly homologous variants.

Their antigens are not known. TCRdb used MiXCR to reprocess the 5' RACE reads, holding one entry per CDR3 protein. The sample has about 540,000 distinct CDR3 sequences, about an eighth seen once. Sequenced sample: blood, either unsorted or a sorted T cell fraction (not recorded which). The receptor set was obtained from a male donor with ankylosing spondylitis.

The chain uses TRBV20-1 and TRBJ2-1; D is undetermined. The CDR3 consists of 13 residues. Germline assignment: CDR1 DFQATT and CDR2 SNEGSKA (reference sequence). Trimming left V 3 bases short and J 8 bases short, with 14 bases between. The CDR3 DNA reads TGCAGTGCTAGTAGGCGTTTGGGCGATGAGCAGTTCTTC. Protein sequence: CSASRRLGDEQFF.

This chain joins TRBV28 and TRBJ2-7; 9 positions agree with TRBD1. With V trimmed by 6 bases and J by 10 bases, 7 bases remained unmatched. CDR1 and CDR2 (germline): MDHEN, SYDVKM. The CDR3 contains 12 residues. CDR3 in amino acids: CASRTDRGYQYV. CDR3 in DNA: TGTGCCAGCAGGACCGACAGGGGGTATCAGTACGTC.

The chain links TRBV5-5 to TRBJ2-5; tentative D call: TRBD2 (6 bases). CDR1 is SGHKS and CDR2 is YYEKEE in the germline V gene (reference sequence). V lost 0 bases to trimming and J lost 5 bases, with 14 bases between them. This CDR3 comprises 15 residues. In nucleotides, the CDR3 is TGTGCCAGCAGCTTGGTGCCGGGAGAGGGCGAGACCCAGTACTTC. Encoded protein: CASSLVPGEGETQYF.

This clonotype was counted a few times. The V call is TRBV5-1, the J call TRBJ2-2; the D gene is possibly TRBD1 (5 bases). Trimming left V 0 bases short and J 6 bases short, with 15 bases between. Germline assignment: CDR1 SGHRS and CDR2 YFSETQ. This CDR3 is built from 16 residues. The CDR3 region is CASSLDIQGDSGELFF. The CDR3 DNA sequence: TGCGCCAGCAGCTTGGACATCCAGGGTGATTCCGGGGAGCTGTTTTTT.

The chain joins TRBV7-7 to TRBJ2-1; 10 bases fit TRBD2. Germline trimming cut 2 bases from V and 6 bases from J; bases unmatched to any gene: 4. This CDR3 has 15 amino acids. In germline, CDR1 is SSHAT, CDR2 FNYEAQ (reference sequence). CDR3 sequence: CASSLKAGGSNEQFF. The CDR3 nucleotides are TGTGCCAGCAGCTTAAAAGCGGGAGGGTCCAATGAGCAGTTCTTC.

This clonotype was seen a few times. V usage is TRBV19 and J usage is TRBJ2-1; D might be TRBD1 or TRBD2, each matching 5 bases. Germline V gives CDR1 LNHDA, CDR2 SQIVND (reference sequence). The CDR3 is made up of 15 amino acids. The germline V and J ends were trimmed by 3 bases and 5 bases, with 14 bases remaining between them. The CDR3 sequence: CASSIWGSSHNEQFF. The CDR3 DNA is TGTGCCAGTAGTATTTGGGGGAGTTCCCACAATGAGCAGTTCTTC.

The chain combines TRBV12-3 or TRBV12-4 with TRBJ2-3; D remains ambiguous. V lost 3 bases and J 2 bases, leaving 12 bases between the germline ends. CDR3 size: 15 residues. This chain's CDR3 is CASSFRTAYTDTQYF. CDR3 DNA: TGTGCCAGCAGTTTTCGGACGGCCTACACAGATACGCAGTATTTT.

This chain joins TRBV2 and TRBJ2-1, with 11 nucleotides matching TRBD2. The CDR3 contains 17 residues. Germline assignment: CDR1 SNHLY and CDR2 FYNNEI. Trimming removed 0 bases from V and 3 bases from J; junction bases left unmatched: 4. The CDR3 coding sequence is TGTGCCAGCAGTGAAGCGCTTACTAGCGGGAGCTACAATGAGCAGTTCTTC. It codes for CASSEALTSGSYNEQFF.

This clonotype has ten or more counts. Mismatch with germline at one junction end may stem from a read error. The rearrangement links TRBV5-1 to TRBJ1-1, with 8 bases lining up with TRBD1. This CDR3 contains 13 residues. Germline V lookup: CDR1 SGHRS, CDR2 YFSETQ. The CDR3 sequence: CASSVTGGTEAFF. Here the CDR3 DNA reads TGTGCCAGCAGCGTAACAGGGGGCACTGAAGCTTTCTTT.

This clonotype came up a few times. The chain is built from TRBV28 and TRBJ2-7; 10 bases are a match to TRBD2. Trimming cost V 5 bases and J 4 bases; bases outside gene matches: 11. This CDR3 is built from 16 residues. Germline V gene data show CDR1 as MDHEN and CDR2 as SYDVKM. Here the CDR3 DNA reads TGTGCCAGCAGTCCTCCCCAGCTAGCGGGAGCTTACGAGCAGTACGTC. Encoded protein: CASSPPQLAGAYEQYV.

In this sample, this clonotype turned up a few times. The CDR3 region has the DNA TGTGCCACCAGTGATGTGGGACAGCCACTGAACACCGGGGAGCTGTTTTTT. Encoded protein: CATSDVGQPLNTGELFF. J is TRBJ2-2 and V is TRBV24-1, with 7 bases identical to TRBD1. The germline gives CDR1 KGHDR, CDR2 SFDVKD. The CDR3 is 17 amino acids. V shed 3 bases and J 1 base; nucleotides not matched to a gene: 7.

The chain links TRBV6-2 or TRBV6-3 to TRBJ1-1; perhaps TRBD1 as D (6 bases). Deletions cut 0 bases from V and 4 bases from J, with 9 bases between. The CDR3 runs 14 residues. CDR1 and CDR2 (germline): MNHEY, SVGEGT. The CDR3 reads CASSYSRGGTEAFF. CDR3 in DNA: TGTGCCAGCAGTTACTCGAGAGGGGGCACTGAAGCTTTCTTT.

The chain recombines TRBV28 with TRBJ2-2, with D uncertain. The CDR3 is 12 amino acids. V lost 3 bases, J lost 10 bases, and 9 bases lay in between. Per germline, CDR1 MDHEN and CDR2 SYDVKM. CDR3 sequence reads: CASSLGYQELFF. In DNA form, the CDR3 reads TGTGCCAGCAGTTTGGGGTACCAGGAGCTGTTTTTT.

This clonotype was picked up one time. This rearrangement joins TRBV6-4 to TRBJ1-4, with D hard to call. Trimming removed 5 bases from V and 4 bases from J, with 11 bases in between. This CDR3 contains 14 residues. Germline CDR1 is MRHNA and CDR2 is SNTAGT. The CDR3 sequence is CASSREVGNEKLFF. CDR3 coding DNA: TGTGCCAGCAGTCGGGAGGTCGGTAATGAAAAACTGTTTTTT.

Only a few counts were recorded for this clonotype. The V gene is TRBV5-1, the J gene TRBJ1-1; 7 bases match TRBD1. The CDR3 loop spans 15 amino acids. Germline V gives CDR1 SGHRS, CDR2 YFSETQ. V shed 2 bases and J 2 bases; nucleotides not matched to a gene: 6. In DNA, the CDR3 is TGCGCCAGCAGCTTTACAGGGGTTCGAAACACTGAAGCTTTCTTT. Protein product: CASSFTGVRNTEAFF.

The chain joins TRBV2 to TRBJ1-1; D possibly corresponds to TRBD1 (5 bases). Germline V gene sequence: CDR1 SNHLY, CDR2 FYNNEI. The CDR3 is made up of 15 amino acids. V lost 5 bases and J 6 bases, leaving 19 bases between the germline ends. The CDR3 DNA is TGTGCCAGCAGTCACGGGACGGAGCGGTTTGCTGAAGCTTTCTTT. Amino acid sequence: CASSHGTERFAEAFF. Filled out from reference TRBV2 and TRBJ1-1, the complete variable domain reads EPEVTQTPSHQVTQMGQEVILRCVPISNHLYFYWYRQILGQKVEFLVSFYNNEISEKSEIFDDQFSVERPDGSNFTLKIRSTKLEDSAMYFCASSHGTERFAEAFFGQGTRLTVV.

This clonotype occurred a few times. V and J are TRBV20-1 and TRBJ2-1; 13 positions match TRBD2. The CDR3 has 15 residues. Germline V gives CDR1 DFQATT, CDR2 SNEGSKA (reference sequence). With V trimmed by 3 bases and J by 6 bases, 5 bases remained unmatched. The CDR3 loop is CSARGTSGIPNEQFF. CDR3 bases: TGCAGTGCTAGGGGGACTAGCGGGATCCCCAATGAGCAGTTCTTC.

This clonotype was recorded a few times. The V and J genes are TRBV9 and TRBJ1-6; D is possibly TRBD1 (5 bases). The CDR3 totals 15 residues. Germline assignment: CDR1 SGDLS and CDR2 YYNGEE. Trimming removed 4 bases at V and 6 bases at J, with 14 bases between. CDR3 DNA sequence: TGTGCCAGCAGCTTTAGACAGTCTGCTAATTCACCCCTCCACTTT. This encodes CASSFRQSANSPLHF.

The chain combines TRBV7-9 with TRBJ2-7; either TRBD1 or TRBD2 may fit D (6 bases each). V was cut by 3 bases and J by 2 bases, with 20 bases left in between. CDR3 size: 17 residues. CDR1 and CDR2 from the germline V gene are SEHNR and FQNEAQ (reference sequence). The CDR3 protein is CASSFREGGLLPYEQYF. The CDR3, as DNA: TGTGCCAGCAGCTTCCGCGAAGGGGGGCTCCTTCCCTACGAGCAGTACTTC.

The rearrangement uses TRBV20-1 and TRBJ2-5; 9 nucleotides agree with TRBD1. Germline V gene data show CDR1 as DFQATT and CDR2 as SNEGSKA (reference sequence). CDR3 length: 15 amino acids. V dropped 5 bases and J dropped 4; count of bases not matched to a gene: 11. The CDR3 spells CSAAQGAGLGETQYF. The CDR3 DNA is TGCAGTGCTGCACAGGGGGCCGGTTTGGGAGAGACCCAGTACTTC.

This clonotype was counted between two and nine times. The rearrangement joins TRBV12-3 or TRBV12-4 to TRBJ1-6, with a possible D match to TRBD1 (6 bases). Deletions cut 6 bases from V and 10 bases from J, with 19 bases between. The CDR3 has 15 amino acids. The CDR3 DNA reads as TGTGCCAGCAGGGGGAATACAGGGACTAGGTCACCCCTCCACTTT. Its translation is CASRGNTGTRSPLHF.

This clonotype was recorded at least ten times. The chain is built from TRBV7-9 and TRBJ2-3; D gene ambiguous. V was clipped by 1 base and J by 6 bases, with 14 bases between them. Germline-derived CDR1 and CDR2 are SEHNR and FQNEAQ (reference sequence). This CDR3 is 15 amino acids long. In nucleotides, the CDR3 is TGTGCCAGCAGCTTAGTTGAGTGGAATTCGGATACGCAGTATTTT. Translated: CASSLVEWNSDTQYF.

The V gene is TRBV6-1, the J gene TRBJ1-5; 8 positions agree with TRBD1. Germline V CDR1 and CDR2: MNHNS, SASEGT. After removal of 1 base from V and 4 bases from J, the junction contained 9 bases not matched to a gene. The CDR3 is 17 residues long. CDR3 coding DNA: TGTGCCAGCAGTGAAGTTCTATTAGGGACAGGTAATCAGCCCCAGCATTTT. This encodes CASSEVLLGTGNQPQHF.

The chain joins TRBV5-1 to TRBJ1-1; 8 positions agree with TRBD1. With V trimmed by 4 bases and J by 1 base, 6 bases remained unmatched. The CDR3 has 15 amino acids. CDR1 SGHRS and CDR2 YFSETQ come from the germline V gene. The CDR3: CASSQAQGGNTEAFF. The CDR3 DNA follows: TGCGCCAGCAGCCAAGCACAGGGGGGGAACACTGAAGCTTTCTTT.

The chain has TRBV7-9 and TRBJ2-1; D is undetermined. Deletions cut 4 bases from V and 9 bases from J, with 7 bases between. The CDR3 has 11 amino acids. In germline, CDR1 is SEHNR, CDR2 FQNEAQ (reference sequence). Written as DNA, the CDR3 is TGTGCCAGCAGCTCTTATATTGAGCAGTTCTTC. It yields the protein CASSSYIEQFF.

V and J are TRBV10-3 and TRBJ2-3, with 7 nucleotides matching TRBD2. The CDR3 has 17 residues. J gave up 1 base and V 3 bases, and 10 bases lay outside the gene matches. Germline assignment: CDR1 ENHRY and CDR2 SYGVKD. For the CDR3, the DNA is TGTGCCATCAGTGAATCGAGGGAGGGCCGGGGCACAGATACGCAGTATTTT. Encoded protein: CAISESREGRGTDTQYF.